The 13 T cell receptor beta chains in this list originate from one sample, sequenced in a study of CD8 T cells in Susac syndrome. After extraction with the RNeasy kit, roughly 0.45 to 1 ug of the RNA was reverse transcribed using random hexamers. TCRdb re-called the immunoSEQ multiplex PCR reads with MiXCR, one entry per CDR3 protein. The sample carries about 130,000 distinct CDR3 sequences, about 95% recorded once. Sequencing was carried out using CD4+ T cells from PBMCs. The receptor source for this set is a human donor in good health.

The V call is TRBV4-2, the J call TRBJ2-3; 12 bases agree with TRBD2. In germline, CDR1 is LGHNA, CDR2 YNFKEQ. V lost 1 base to trimming and J lost 1 base; unmatched junction nucleotides: 9. The CDR3 runs to 19 residues. The CDR3 here is CASSQAVPSGRAGTDTQYF. As DNA, the CDR3 is TGTGCCAGCAGCCAAGCGGTACCTAGCGGGAGGGCCGGCACAGATACGCAGTATTTT.

The V gene is TRBV5-6, the J gene TRBJ2-2; 10 bases agree with TRBD2. In germline, CDR1 is SGHDT, CDR2 YYEEEE. This CDR3 has 17 residues. J gave up 9 bases and V 2 bases, and 13 bases lay outside the gene matches. CDR3 sequence reads: CASSFFTSGRAVRELFF. DNA for the CDR3: TGTGCCAGCAGCTTTTTTACCAGCGGGAGGGCCGTACGGGAGCTGTTTTTT.

V is TRBV4-2 and J is TRBJ2-3; D not certain. Germline assignment: CDR1 LGHNA and CDR2 YNFKEQ. V lost 4 bases and J 4 bases, leaving 12 bases between the germline ends. The CDR3 is made up of 14 amino acids. In DNA, the CDR3 is TGTGCCAGCAGCCCTAAAGACTTCGCAGATACGCAGTATTTT. Translation: CASSPKDFADTQYF.

The chain recombines TRBV27 with TRBJ2-5; TRBD2 is a possible D gene (6 bases). The V gene's germline CDR1 is MNHEY and CDR2 SMNVEV (reference sequence). The CDR3 has 15 amino acids. V was clipped by 3 bases and J by 4 bases, with 15 bases between them. CDR3 nucleotide sequence: TGTGCCAGCAGTTTCGGGAGTGCAGGTAGAGAGACCCAGTACTTC. This translates into CASSFGSAGRETQYF.

The chain carries TRBV29-1 and TRBJ2-3, with 7 bases that match TRBD1. Germline V gene lookup returns CDR1 SQVTM and CDR2 ANQGSEA. There are 13 residues in the CDR3. The V segment lost 7 bases and the J segment 1 base; nucleotides outside the gene matches: 5. The CDR3 DNA follows: TGCAGCGCTAGGCAGGGGGGCACAGATACGCAGTATTTT. As protein: CSARQGGTDTQYF.

This clonotype appeared a single time. The J gene is TRBJ2-3, the V gene TRBV28; 9 bases align to TRBD2. V shed 4 bases and J 4 bases; nucleotides not matched to a gene: 6. The CDR3 consists of 15 residues. The V gene's germline CDR1 is MDHEN and CDR2 SYDVKM. CDR3 amino acids: CASSSAGGPADTQYF. CDR3 in DNA: TGTGCCAGCAGTTCCGCGGGAGGGCCTGCAGATACGCAGTATTTT.

The chain has TRBV6-6 and TRBJ2-1, with 7 positions matching TRBD1. This CDR3 comprises 14 residues. V dropped 2 bases and J dropped 3; count of bases not matched to a gene: 1. From germline, CDR1 is MNHNY and CDR2 SVGAGI (reference sequence). The CDR3 sequence: CASSYRDSYNEQFF. CDR3 DNA sequence: TGTGCCAGCAGTTACCGGGACAGCTACAATGAGCAGTTCTTC.

This clonotype was recorded only once. This chain links TRBV27 with TRBJ2-3; TRBD2 aligns across 11 bases. This CDR3 has 15 residues. Germline V lookup: CDR1 MNHEY, CDR2 SMNVEV (reference sequence). The V gene end was trimmed by 8 bases and the J gene end by 2 bases; junction bases not matched to a gene: 6. In nucleotides, the CDR3 is TGTGCCAGCGCTACTAGCGGGAGTTTCACAGATACGCAGTATTTT. Its protein is CASATSGSFTDTQYF.

The gene calls are TRBV2 and TRBJ2-2; 7 bases fit TRBD1. Germline lookup yields CDR1 SNHLY and CDR2 FYNNEI. This CDR3 spans 17 amino acids. J gave up 0 bases and V 8 bases, and 12 bases lay outside the gene matches. The CDR3 is CASGTYRGDPNTGELFF. The CDR3, as DNA: TGTGCCAGCGGCACCTACAGGGGCGATCCGAACACCGGGGAGCTGTTTTTT.

This clonotype has only one observation. The J gene is TRBJ2-5, the V gene TRBV7-2, with TRBD2 as a possible D gene (5 bases). The V gene lost 5 bases and the J gene lost 3 bases, with 16 bases spanning the gap. Germline CDR1 is SGHTA and CDR2 is FQGNSA. This CDR3 comprises 15 residues. The CDR3 sequence is CASSRRVGEEETQYF. The CDR3 coding sequence is TGTGCCAGCAGCCGACGTGTGGGAGAGGAAGAGACCCAGTACTTC.

The rearrangement links TRBV29-1 to TRBJ2-3; 8 positions match TRBD1. The CDR3 has 15 amino acids. From germline, CDR1 is SQVTM and CDR2 ANQGSEA. V lost 7 bases, J lost 2 bases, and 11 bases stayed unmatched. CDR3 loop: CSGKVAGQDTDTQYF. CDR3 nucleotides: TGCAGCGGTAAGGTGGCGGGACAGGACACAGATACGCAGTATTTT.

The genes are TRBV9 and TRBJ2-1; D unresolved. Germline-derived CDR1 and CDR2 are SGDLS and YYNGEE. V was clipped by 0 bases and J by 10 bases, with 5 bases between them. The CDR3 covers 11 residues. CDR3 sequence reads: CASSVEGEQFF. The CDR3 DNA sequence: TGTGCCAGCAGCGTAGAGGGCGAGCAGTTCTTC.

V and J are TRBV7-2 and TRBJ1-5; no reliable D call. The CDR3 totals 16 residues. The ends were cut back, 0 bases at V and 0 bases at J, with 9 bases in the middle. CDR1 and CDR2 from the germline V gene are SGHTA and FQGNSA. CDR3 in amino acids: CASSLAVAYSNQPQHF. The CDR3 nucleotides read TGTGCCAGCAGCTTAGCTGTCGCTTATAGCAATCAGCCCCAGCATTTT.